The 26 T cell receptor beta chains reported below all come from one sample, sequenced in a study of patients and donors after allogeneic stem cell transplantation. TCRdb re-called the RT-PCR reads with MiXCR, one entry per CDR3 protein. Among about 960,000 distinct CDR3 sequences listed, approximately 18% were seen once. The sample consisted of blood, either unsorted or a sorted T cell fraction (not recorded which). All receptors come from a human donor who was either an allogeneic HSCT recipient or a stem cell or donor lymphocyte infusion donor (not recorded which). It is not recorded whose cells these are; they may come from a transplant donor.

This clonotype has just a few counts. This chain joins TRBV21-1 and TRBJ2-3; no DNA check was done on the table's D call, TRBD1. TRBV21-1 is flagged as a pseudogene. The CDR3 spans 16 residues. CDR3 sequence reads: CASSINREGLTDTQYF. CDR3 nucleotide sequence: TGTGCCAGCAGCATAAACAGGGAAGGGCTCACAGATACGCAGTATTTT.

The sample holds a few counts of this clonotype. The CDR3 reads CSAQTPASGEQYF. In DNA form, the CDR3 reads TGCAGTGCCCAAACCCCCGCTAGTGGCGAGCAGTACTTC. V usage is TRBV20-1 and J usage is TRBJ2-7; no definite D call. Germline V gene sequence: CDR1 DFQATT, CDR2 SNEGSKA (reference sequence). The CDR3 covers 13 residues. Trimming stripped 6 bases from V and 6 bases from J, with 18 bases between.

There are a few counts of this clonotype. This sequence joins TRBV5-1 and TRBJ2-2, with 14 nucleotides matching TRBD2. Germline V gene data show CDR1 as SGHRS and CDR2 as YFSETQ. The CDR3 extends over 18 amino acids. Unmatched junction bases numbered 6, after V lost 4 bases and J lost 1 base. This CDR3 reads CASSRGTSGSRNTGELFF. As DNA, the CDR3 is TGCGCCAGCAGCCGTGGGACTAGCGGGAGTAGGAACACCGGGGAGCTGTTTTTT.

J is TRBJ1-1 and V is TRBV2, with D perhaps TRBD1 (6 bases). Germline V gene sequence: CDR1 SNHLY, CDR2 FYNNEI. Trimming removed 8 bases from V and 1 base from J, with 17 bases in between. The CDR3 has 15 amino acids. CDR3 residues: CASLRGTSTNTEAFF. The CDR3 region has the DNA TGTGCCAGCCTTAGGGGGACGTCGACGAACACTGAAGCTTTCTTT.

Only a few counts were recorded for this clonotype. The chain recombines TRBV12-3 or TRBV12-4 with TRBJ2-2; D is ambiguous. V dropped 6 bases and J dropped 1 base, with 6 bases sitting between them. The CDR3 is made up of 13 amino acids. CDR3 sequence reads: CASRPQNTGELFF. The CDR3 bases are TGTGCCAGCAGACCCCAGAACACCGGGGAGCTGTTTTTT.

The chain joins TRBV12-3 or TRBV12-4 to TRBJ1-6; D ambiguous. The CDR3 contains 15 residues. The V end was cut by 3 bases, the J end by 9 bases, with 15 bases between. DNA of the CDR3: TGTGCCAGCAGTTTGATCTCCCCCTTTGGTTCACCCCTCCACTTT. This translates into CASSLISPFGSPLHF.

The chain links TRBV5-1 to TRBJ2-5; tentatively, D is TRBD1 or TRBD2 (6 bases each). CDR3 length equals 16 residues. The germline V gene encodes CDR1 SGHRS and CDR2 YFSETQ. The V gene lost 3 bases and the J gene lost 5 bases, with 20 bases spanning the gap. For the CDR3, the DNA is TGCGCCAGCAGCTCCGACCTAATGGGGGGCCTGGAGACCCAGTACTTC. Protein sequence: CASSSDLMGGLETQYF.

This clonotype was counted at least ten times. V usage is TRBV5-6 and J usage is TRBJ1-5; a possible D gene is TRBD1 (6 bases). V dropped 2 bases and J dropped 1 base, with 10 bases sitting between them. Germline loops: CDR1 SGHDT, CDR2 YYEEEE. This CDR3 spans 15 amino acids. The CDR3 DNA follows: TGTGCCAGCAGCTTACAGGGATGGAGCAATCAGCCCCAGCATTTT. Translation: CASSLQGWSNQPQHF.

A few counts support this clonotype. This chain connects TRBV7-9 to TRBJ1-2, with 11 bases lining up with TRBD1. This CDR3 is built from 16 residues. CDR1 is SEHNR and CDR2 is FQNEAQ in the germline V gene (reference sequence). V lost 4 bases, J lost 4 bases, and 8 bases stayed unmatched. This chain's CDR3 is CASSSRDRGLSYGYTF. CDR3 sequence (DNA): TGTGCCAGCAGCTCCCGGGACAGGGGGTTAAGCTATGGCTACACCTTC.

This clonotype was detected a few times. The CDR3 DNA reads TGTGCCACCAGTGACCCTAGCGGGAACCAAGAGACCCAGTACTTC. Translation gives CATSDPSGNQETQYF. This chain joins TRBV24-1 and TRBJ2-5; 9 bases are a match to TRBD2. The CDR3 extends over 15 amino acids. Germline lookup yields CDR1 KGHDR and CDR2 SFDVKD. The junction had 2 bases not matched to a gene; V was cut back by 4 bases and J by 0 bases.

The rearrangement joins TRBV5-6 to TRBJ1-2, with D uncertain. Looked up from germline, CDR1 is SGHDT and CDR2 is YYEEEE. The CDR3 is made up of 15 amino acids. With 0 bases removed from V and 3 bases from J, the gap between germline ends came to 12 bases. CDR3 sequence (DNA): TGTGCCAGCAGCTTGGAATTGTCAGAGCACTATGGCTACACCTTC. Its protein product is CASSLELSEHYGYTF. The complete variable domain, with remaining parts taken from reference TRBV5-6 and TRBJ1-2, reads DAGVTQSPTHLIKTRGQQVTLRCSPKSGHDTVSWYQQALGQGPQFIFQYYEEEERQRGNFPDRFSGHQFPNYSSELNVNALLLGDSALYLCASSLELSEHYGYTFGSGTRLTVV.

This clonotype has a handful of counts. The chain links TRBV7-8 to TRBJ1-4, with D tentatively TRBD1 (5 bases). Germline assignment: CDR1 SGHVS and CDR2 FQNEAQ. The germline V and J ends were trimmed by 1 base and 5 bases, with 11 bases remaining between them. CDR3 length: 15 amino acids. Here the CDR3 reads CASSLEWAGNEKLFF. The CDR3 DNA reads TGTGCCAGCAGCTTAGAGTGGGCAGGGAATGAAAAACTGTTTTTT.

This clonotype was recorded a few times. This sequence joins TRBV4-3 and TRBJ2-7; 9 bases are shared with TRBD1. This CDR3 is built from 14 residues. Germline V gene lookup returns CDR1 LGHNA and CDR2 YSLEER. After removal of 4 bases from V and 5 bases from J, the junction contained 6 bases not matched to a gene. CDR3 nucleotide sequence: TGCGCCAGCAGCCTCCGGACAGGGGCCAACGAGCAGTACTTC. The encoded protein is CASSLRTGANEQYF.

This clonotype has a handful of counts. The rearrangement uses TRBV10-3 and TRBJ1-1; no clear D. This CDR3 has 12 residues. Germline CDR1 ENHRY, CDR2 SYGVKD. V lost 6 bases and J 4 bases, leaving 9 bases between the germline ends. Here the CDR3 DNA reads TGTGCCATCAGCCCGGCCGGCACTGAAGCTTTCTTT. Translated, it gives CAISPAGTEAFF.

This clonotype was found many times. This chain connects TRBV7-6 to TRBJ1-5; no clear D. The germline V gene has CDR1 SGHVS and CDR2 FNYEAQ. The CDR3 totals 11 residues. The ends were cut back, 2 bases at V and 7 bases at J, with 3 bases in the middle. CDR3 DNA sequence: TGTGCCAGCAGCTTAATCCAGCCCCAGCATTTT. This sequence encodes CASSLIQPQHF.

This clonotype was seen only a few times. The genes are TRBV27 and TRBJ1-5, with D perhaps matching TRBD1 (6 bases). CDR1 is MNHEY, CDR2 SMNVEV, per germline (reference sequence). V was shortened by 6 bases and J by 6 bases, with 18 bases between the two germline ends. This CDR3 contains 15 residues. CDR3 loop: CASSPTPGVIQPQHF. DNA of the CDR3: TGTGCCAGCAGCCCTACCCCAGGGGTCATTCAGCCCCAGCATTTT.

Worth noting for this clonotype: The junction does not match germline at one end; this may be a read error. This chain joins TRBV7-2 and TRBJ1-5, with 9 bases identical to TRBD1. The CDR3 spans 15 residues. Germline CDR1 is SGHTA and CDR2 is FQGNSA. In DNA form, the CDR3 reads TGTGCCAGCAGCTCCCGGGACAGGGTAAATCAGCCCCGGCATTTT. Residues: CASSSRDRVNQPRHF. Drawing the rest from reference TRBV7-2 and TRBJ1-5, the complete variable domain is GAGVSQSPSNKVTEKGKDVELRCDPISGHTALYWYRQSLGQGLEFLIYFQGNSAPDKSGLPSDRFSAERTGGSVSTLTIQRTQQEDSAVYLCASSSRDRVNQPRHFGDGTRLSIL.

The chain joins TRBV5-1 to TRBJ1-1, with 7 bases fitting TRBD1. Germline V gene data show CDR1 as SGHRS and CDR2 as YFSETQ. The V segment lost 7 bases and the J segment 0 bases; nucleotides outside the gene matches: 9. The CDR3 is 15 residues long. This CDR3 reads CASGTTGLMNTEAFF. The CDR3 DNA is TGCGCCAGCGGGACGACAGGGTTGATGAACACTGAAGCTTTCTTT.

The gene calls are TRBV30 and TRBJ1-6, with D unresolved. Germline CDR1 is GTSNPN and CDR2 is SVGIG (reference sequence). V shed 6 bases and J shed 10 bases, with 13 bases lying between them. The CDR3 contains 12 residues. The CDR3 loop is CACGRAESPLHF. CDR3 sequence (DNA): TGTGCCTGCGGCCGAGCGGAATCACCCCTCCACTTT. Combining the CDR3 with reference TRBV30 and TRBJ1-6 gives the whole variable domain SQTIHQWPATLVQPVGSPLSLECTVEGTSNPNLYWYRQAAGRGLQLLFYSVGIGQISSEVPQNLSASRPQDRQFILSSKKLLLSDSGFYLCACGRAESPLHFGNGTRLTVT.

This rearrangement joins TRBV6-1 to TRBJ1-5; no clear D. The CDR3 spans 15 residues. V was pared by 7 bases and J by 5 bases, with 18 bases between. CDR1 MNHNS and CDR2 SASEGT come from the germline V gene. The CDR3 DNA follows: TGTGCCAGCACCGAAGAATTGGGTTTTCATCAGCCCCAGCATTTT. Translation: CASTEELGFHQPQHF.

This clonotype was detected a few times. The rearrangement links TRBV12-3 or TRBV12-4 to TRBJ1-4; 7 bases align to TRBD1. Germline trimming cut 8 bases from V and 3 bases from J; bases unmatched to any gene: 6. The CDR3 covers 14 residues. The CDR3 sequence is CASERGLSNEKLFF. The CDR3 bases are TGTGCCAGCGAGAGGGGGCTGTCTAATGAAAAACTGTTTTTT.

The chain couples TRBV6-2 or TRBV6-3 to TRBJ1-1; D gene ambiguous. Germline CDR1 reads MNHEY; CDR2 reads SVGEGT. The V end was cut by 5 bases, the J end by 7 bases, with 11 bases between. The CDR3 has 12 amino acids. CDR3 residues: CASSPSRGEAFF. CDR3 bases: TGTGCCAGCAGTCCGTCCCGCGGTGAAGCTTTCTTT.

The gene calls are TRBV6-5 and TRBJ2-5; D unclear. Trimming took off 0 bases at V and 1 base at J, with 9 bases between the two ends. The CDR3 extends over 15 amino acids. Per the germline V gene, CDR1 is MNHEY and CDR2 is SVGAGI. CDR3 amino acids: CASSYSIRLQETQYF. In DNA, the CDR3 is TGTGCCAGCAGTTACTCGATCCGTCTCCAAGAGACCCAGTACTTC.

This clonotype has more than one count but fewer than ten. The chain's CDR3 is CAWSRQRRNEAFF. The DNA of the CDR3 is TGTGCCTGGAGTCGGCAGCGCAGGAATGAAGCTTTCTTT. The chain employs TRBV30 and TRBJ1-1; D uncertain. This CDR3 has 13 residues. Trimming took 2 bases from V and 7 from J, leaving 14 bases between them. Germline lookup yields CDR1 GTSNPN and CDR2 SVGIG (reference sequence).

This chain uses TRBV6-1 with TRBJ2-3, with a possible D match to TRBD1 (6 bases). V was pared by 6 bases and J by 0 bases, with 10 bases between. Germline V CDR1 and CDR2: MNHNS, SASEGT. CDR3 length: 14 residues. The CDR3 DNA is TGTGCCAGCAGAGAACAGGGAAGCACAGATACGCAGTATTTT. Protein product: CASREQGSTDTQYF.

V gene TRBV2 combines with J gene TRBJ2-1; D might be TRBD2 (5 bases). The CDR3 spans 16 residues. With 6 bases removed from V and 0 bases from J, the gap between germline ends came to 15 bases. CDR1 and CDR2 from the germline V gene are SNHLY and FYNNEI. This CDR3 is CASSPPMGSSYNEQFF. CDR3 sequence (DNA): TGTGCCAGCAGCCCTCCTATGGGGAGCTCCTACAATGAGCAGTTCTTC.